These 20 T cell receptor beta chains share one sample of origin, sequenced in a study of metastatic and nonmetastatic thyroid tumors. MiXCR was used by TCRdb to re-call the PCR reads. The sample includes 45,000 or so clones, around 15% seen only once; the top ten take over 20%. Treatment of any kind had been given to no patient before thyroid surgery. The sample consisted of blood. The receptors stem from a female donor with papillary thyroid cancer or a benign thyroid nodule (not recorded which). Some clones in this sample may be carry-over from other donors' samples.

A word on this clone: A much larger clone lies one base from this, so it may be a read error. This CDR3 is also generated by other DNA sequences in the sample. The V gene is TRBV4-2, the J gene TRBJ1-6; tentative D call: TRBD1 (6 bases). Deletions cut 4 bases from V and 0 bases from J, with 13 bases between. Germline-derived CDR1 and CDR2 are LGHNA and YNFKEQ. The CDR3 has 17 residues. As DNA, the CDR3 is TGTGCCAGCAGCCCAGGTACGGACAGCTCCTATAATTCACCCCTCCACTTT. Translated: CASSPGTDSSYNSPLHF.

This clone was seen a single time. A read error is possible here, since a much larger clone lies one base away. CDR3 bases: TGTGCCAGCATCTTCGGGGTAAGCTACACCTTC. Its protein product is CASIFGVSYTF. The chain employs TRBV5-4 and TRBJ1-2; D call uncertain. The CDR3 sequence is 11 residues long. The germline V gene encodes CDR1 SGHNT and CDR2 YYREEE (reference sequence). V was shortened by 6 bases and J by 9 bases, with 12 bases between the two germline ends. Combining the CDR3 with reference TRBV5-4 and TRBJ1-2 gives the whole variable domain ETGVTQSPTHLIKTRGQQVTLRCSSQSGHNTVSWYQQALGQGPQFIFQYYREEENGRGNFPPRFSGLQFPNYSSELNVNALELDDSALYLCASIFGVSYTFGSGTRLTVV.

For this clone: One end of the junction is discordant with germline, which a read error may explain. The chain is built from TRBV27 and TRBJ1-4; TRBD1 agrees at 8 bases. CDR3 length: 16 residues. Germline lookup yields CDR1 MNHEY and CDR2 SMNVEV (reference sequence). The CDR3 bases are TGTGCCAGCAGTTTATCGTCAGGGGGCGTCCATGAAGAACTGTTTTTT. This translates into CASSLSSGGVHEELFF.

This clone was observed many times. This sample also contains other DNA sequences that code for the same CDR3. The CDR3, as DNA: TGCAGTGCTAGAGGTCTTAAGGGACTAGCGTTTGCTGAGCAGTTCTTC. The encoded protein is CSARGLKGLAFAEQFF. J is TRBJ2-1 and V is TRBV20-1; 10 nucleotides match TRBD2. The CDR3 loop spans 16 amino acids. With 1 base clipped from V and 9 bases from J, the junction kept 12 bases outside the gene matches. Germline lookup yields CDR1 DFQATT and CDR2 SNEGSKA (reference sequence).

This clone occurred a few times. The V gene is TRBV24-1, the J gene TRBJ2-7; 10 nucleotides align to TRBD2. With 2 bases clipped from V and 3 bases from J, the junction kept 3 bases outside the gene matches. The germline V gene encodes CDR1 KGHDR and CDR2 SFDVKD. The CDR3 runs to 15 residues. The CDR3 sequence is CATSDWTSGSYEQYF. The CDR3 DNA reads as TGTGCCACCAGTGATTGGACTAGCGGAAGCTACGAGCAGTACTTC.

This clone was detected ten times or more. V gene TRBV19 combines with J gene TRBJ1-2, with D possibly matching TRBD1 (5 bases). Germline CDR1 and CDR2: LNHDA and SQIVND (reference sequence). The V end was cut by 4 bases, the J end by 6 bases, with 18 bases between. This CDR3 region has 15 residues. CDR3 DNA sequence: TGTGCCAGTAGTAGAGGGGACTACTTAGGGGATGGCTACACCTTC. This codes for CASSRGDYLGDGYTF.

At least ten counts were recorded for this clone. The chain couples TRBV6-4 to TRBJ2-3, with 7 bases identical to TRBD1. The CDR3 is made up of 14 amino acids. Germline assignment: CDR1 MRHNA and CDR2 SNTAGT. The trim removed 4 bases at V and 4 bases at J, leaving 5 bases unmatched. The CDR3 region has the DNA TGTGCCAGCAGTGGAGGGGGCCAGGCAGATACGCAGTATTTT. This translates into CASSGGGQADTQYF.

V is TRBV28 and J is TRBJ2-1; D is unresolved. Per germline, CDR1 MDHEN and CDR2 SYDVKM. Trimming left V 2 bases short and J 3 bases short, with 8 bases between. The CDR3 length is 14 residues. CDR3 sequence (DNA): TGTGCCAGCAGTTTAGGGCTCCACTACAATGAGCAGTTCTTC. This translates into CASSLGLHYNEQFF.

This chain joins TRBV20-1 and TRBJ2-3; D unresolved. The CDR3 has 12 amino acids. Trimming left V 2 bases short and J 2 bases short, with 5 bases between. From germline, CDR1 is DFQATT and CDR2 SNEGSKA (reference sequence). The CDR3 is CSARHFTDTQYF. CDR3 in DNA: TGCAGTGCTAGACATTTCACAGATACGCAGTATTTT.

This clone was counted at least ten times. The CDR3 spells CASSLEALGHTGELFF. The CDR3 region has the DNA TGTGCCAGCAGCTTAGAGGCGCTCGGGCACACCGGGGAGCTGTTTTTT. V gene TRBV11-1 combines with J gene TRBJ2-2; no definite D call. Germline V gene lookup returns CDR1 SGHAT and CDR2 FQDESV (reference sequence). The CDR3 spans 16 residues. The ends were cut back, 1 base at V and 3 bases at J, with 12 bases in the middle.

This clone was seen ten or more times. The J gene is TRBJ2-2, the V gene TRBV11-1; the D gene is possibly TRBD1 (6 bases). Germline CDR1 is SGHAT and CDR2 is FQDESV (reference sequence). V lost 3 bases and J 5 bases, leaving 16 bases between the germline ends. The length of the CDR3 is 16 residues. CDR3 residues: CASSFSTGMLTGELFF. CDR3 DNA: TGTGCCAGCAGCTTTAGCACAGGGATGCTTACCGGGGAGCTGTTTTTT.

This chain connects TRBV20-1 to TRBJ2-1, with 13 nucleotides matching TRBD2. Germline V CDR1 and CDR2: DFQATT, SNEGSKA (reference sequence). V was clipped by 6 bases and J by 4 bases; unmatched bases: 6. CDR3 size: 15 residues. Written as DNA, the CDR3 is TGCAGTGCCTCGGGGACTAGCGGGAATTACAATGAGCAGTTCTTC. It codes for CSASGTSGNYNEQFF.

Concerning this clone itself: It may be a read error: a sequence one base away is much more abundant. Other nucleotide sequences in the sample specify the same CDR3. V and J are TRBV29-1 and TRBJ1-2, with D possibly being TRBD1 (6 bases). V was pared by 6 bases and J by 14 bases, with 19 bases between. The CDR3 is 11 residues long. Germline V CDR1 and CDR2: SQVTM, ANQGSEA. Written as DNA, the CDR3 is TGCAGCGTCCGCCGGGACAATAGACGAACCTTC. Translating gives CSVRRDNRRTF.

This clone was seen ten or more times. This chain uses TRBV19 with TRBJ2-7; the D gene is possibly TRBD1 (5 bases). Trimming stripped 5 bases from V and 3 bases from J, with 11 bases between. This CDR3 has 13 residues. CDR1 and CDR2 from the germline V gene are LNHDA and SQIVND (reference sequence). The CDR3 DNA sequence: TGTGCCAGTAGTGGGGCAGAGCGCTACGAGCAGTACTTC. This sequence encodes CASSGAERYEQYF.

In this sample, this clone turned up many times. The V and J genes are TRBV3-1 and TRBJ2-7; the match to TRBD1 covers 8 bases. The CDR3 is 15 residues long. Trimming removed 0 bases from V and 7 bases from J; junction bases left unmatched: 8. In germline, CDR1 is LGHDT, CDR2 YNNKEL (reference sequence). The CDR3 DNA reads TGTGCCAGCAGCCAAGACCTCCAGGGGGCGGGGGAGCAGTACTTC. It is translated as CASSQDLQGAGEQYF.

This clone was counted at least ten times. The gene calls are TRBV3-1 and TRBJ2-4; D remains ambiguous. The CDR3 is 16 amino acids. In germline, CDR1 is LGHDT, CDR2 YNNKEL (reference sequence). Trimming cost V 4 bases and J 1 base, with 14 bases left between them. CDR3 coding DNA: TGTGCCAGCAGCCCTCCCGGGTGGAACGCCAAAAACATTCAGTACTTC. This gives the protein CASSPPGWNAKNIQYF.

This clone was seen many times. The rearrangement joins TRBV20-1 to TRBJ1-2; a weak D match, TRBD1 (6 bases). CDR1 DFQATT and CDR2 SNEGSKA come from the germline V gene (reference sequence). This CDR3 contains 13 residues. V was trimmed by 3 bases and J by 1 base, leaving 9 bases between them. CDR3 in DNA: TGCAGTGCTAGCCCGGACAGTAACTATGGCTACACCTTC. Its protein product is CSASPDSNYGYTF.

This clone was seen repeatedly, ten times or more. This chain connects TRBV11-2 to TRBJ1-1, with D uncertain. Per the germline V gene, CDR1 is SGHAT and CDR2 is FQNNGV. CDR3 size: 12 residues. V lost 5 bases and J 9 bases, leaving 13 bases between the germline ends. The CDR3 protein is CASSPSRAQAFF. For the CDR3, the DNA is TGTGCCAGCAGCCCCTCTCGGGCTCAAGCTTTCTTT.

This clone was recorded at least ten times. This chain links TRBV29-1 with TRBJ2-5; no reliable D call. The germline CDR1 and CDR2 sequences are SQVTM and ANQGSEA. The ends were cut back, 4 bases at V and 2 bases at J, with 14 bases in the middle. The CDR3 contains 14 residues. The CDR3 bases are TGCAGCGTTGGCCCGGCAGAGAAACAAGAGACCCAGTACTTC. It specifies CSVGPAEKQETQYF. The full variable domain, completed using reference TRBV29-1 and TRBJ2-5, is SAVISQKPSRDICQRGTSLTIQCQVDSQVTMMFWYRQQPGQSLTLIATANQGSEATYESGFVIDKFPISRPNLTFSTLTVSNMSPEDSSIYLCSVGPAEKQETQYFGPGTRLLVL.

Notes on this clone: A much larger clone sits a single nucleotide away, making a read error possible. The V call is TRBV5-1, the J call TRBJ2-4; a possible D gene is TRBD2 (6 bases). The V end lost 5 bases, the J end lost 8 bases, and 14 bases lay between the germline ends. Germline loops: CDR1 SGHRS, CDR2 YFSETQ. The CDR3 covers 13 residues. Here the CDR3 DNA reads TGCGCCAGCAGTGGGGAGGTGGCGGACATTCAGTACTTC. This encodes CASSGEVADIQYF.